A single sample gave rise to the 3 T cell receptor beta chains below, sequenced in a study of T cell responses to AZD1222 COVID-19 vaccine. This table comes from immunoSEQ multiplex PCR, and its TCRdb copy is limited to in-frame clones, with some not included. The sample records 100,000 to 150,000 clones, roughly 88% being singletons. The material sequenced was peripheral blood, taken on day 0 of MenACWY control vaccination. The source is an adult in good health.

The rearrangement joins TRBV5-1 to TRBJ2-1; the D gene is possibly TRBD2 (6 bases). The V end lost 3 bases, the J end lost 8 bases, and 21 bases lay between the germline ends. This CDR3 has 16 amino acids. The germline V gene has CDR1 SGHRS and CDR2 YFSETQ. The CDR3 DNA sequence: TGCGCCAGCAGCTCGGGGACCTTCGGGGGTCGGCATGAGCAGTTCTTC. Translated: CASSSGTFGGRHEQFF.

In its sample, this clone was seen once. The chain employs TRBV20-1 and TRBJ1-1, with D maybe TRBD1 (5 bases). Germline V gene lookup returns CDR1 DFQATT and CDR2 SNEGSKA (reference sequence). Trimming shortened V by 3 bases and J by 5 bases, and 7 bases separated the two germline ends. The CDR3 totals 11 residues. The CDR3 region is CSASGGTEAFF. CDR3 DNA: TGCAGTGCTAGCGGGGGGACTGAAGCTTTCTTT.

The DNA of the CDR3 is TGTGCCAGCAGCTTGGAAACCGGGGAGCTGTTTTTT. As protein: CASSLETGELFF. J is TRBJ2-2 and V is TRBV7-2; D is unresolved. The CDR3 sequence is 12 residues long. Trimming took off 3 bases at V and 5 bases at J, with 4 bases between the two ends. Germline assignment: CDR1 SGHTA and CDR2 FQGNSA.